This T cell receptor beta chain was documented in a study of blood T cell repertoires in COVID-19. The CDR3 runs 16 residues. With V trimmed by 4 bases and J by 4 bases, 10 bases remained unmatched. The germline gives CDR1 SGHRS, CDR2 YFSETQ. The protocol was immunoSEQ multiplex PCR, while the TCRdb copy is restricted to in-frame clones and leaves out a portion. The table includes under 150,000 clones, roughly 88% detected once. The source of this sequence is a human donor in a cohort sampled during active COVID-19. The sequenced sample was peripheral blood. J is TRBJ1-1 and V is TRBV5-1, with TRBD1 matching 10 bases. This CDR3 is CASSRDRGVKGTEAFF. DNA of the CDR3: TGCGCCAGCAGCCGGGACAGGGGTGTAAAAGGCACTGAAGCTTTCTTT.